This T cell receptor (beta chain) was sequenced for a study of T cells in pancreatic ductal adenocarcinoma. Overall study results and limits: Compared with tumor, blood showed more total productive templates and about 8.1-fold more clonotypes. Mean clonality was around 0.11 in tumors and roughly 0.068 in blood, not significantly different. Results skew toward the minority of patients with early-stage disease. Comparisons of tumor and blood clonality may show falsely lower tumor diversity.

No neoadjuvant therapy was given to the selected pancreatic ductal adenocarcinoma patients before their surgery. Produced via immunoSEQ multiplex PCR; TCRdb's table is partial and in-frame only. The sample shows over 85,000 clones, about 95% of them seen only once. CDR3 length equals 14 residues. CDR1 is MDHEN, CDR2 SYDVKM, per germline. Trimming removed 5 bases from V and 7 bases from J; junction bases left unmatched: 8. In the case of this clone: Antigen specificity is unknown.

The TCR originated in a human donor with pancreatic ductal adenocarcinoma. The specimen sequenced was PBMCs. The rearrangement links TRBV28 to TRBJ1-5; 7 positions match TRBD1. The CDR3 DNA reads TGTGCCAGCAGTCTAACCAGGGGGTGGCAGCCCCAGCATTTT. As protein: CASSLTRGWQPQHF.